The clone carrying this T cell receptor (beta chain) was recorded a few times. The target antigen is unknown. This CDR3 comprises 14 residues. Germline values: CDR1 LGHNA, CDR2 YNFKEQ. The germline V and J ends were trimmed by 0 bases and 5 bases, with 10 bases remaining between them. These data originate in a study of T-cell memory formation after mild COVID-19. Whole-study findings and limits: CD4/CD8 balance characterized clones contracting day 15 to 85, and CD4+ skew characterized later expanders.

In TCRdb, the 5' RACE reads were re-called with MiXCR into one record per CDR3 protein. The sample holds some 130,000 distinct CDR3 sequences, roughly 15% seen once. Sequencing was carried out using PBMCs or a T cell subset sorted from them (not recorded which). The clonotype comes from an adult woman who had mild COVID-19 (a few samples of this study predate the infection). Cell type and time point are not known. V and J are TRBV4-2 and TRBJ2-5; D might be TRBD1 (6 bases). The CDR3 sequence: CASSQDGGWETQYF. The CDR3 nucleotides are TGTGCCAGCAGCCAAGATGGGGGCTGGGAGACCCAGTACTTC.